This TCR beta chain was retrieved from a study of T cells in Graves' hyperthyroidism and ophthalmopathy. There are many counts of this clonotype. The antigen remains unidentified. Findings and limits, study-wide: Among thyroid clonotypes expanded above 0.001, most also appeared in blood.

CDR3 length equals 14 residues. After removal of 7 bases from V and 8 bases from J, the junction contained 10 bases not matched to a gene. CDR1 and CDR2 from the germline V gene are MNHNS and SASEGT. The investigators amplified TCR beta CDR3 regions from RNA transcripts. TCR CDR3 underwent first-round RT-PCR with the HTBI primer set. TCRdb independently ran MiXCR on the multiplex PCR reads; one entry per CDR3 protein. This sample has about 300,000 distinct CDR3 sequences, with 16% found just once. Sequencing used blood. The chain is built from TRBV6-1 and TRBJ1-2; 10 bases are a match to TRBD1. This TCR was recovered from a man younger than 45 with Graves' hyperthyroidism. The CDR3 DNA reads TGTGCCAGCACCCCGAGGGGGACAGGGGTAGGCTACACCTTC. Residues: CASTPRGTGVGYTF.